This T cell receptor beta chain comes out of a study of T cells in Graves' hyperthyroidism and ophthalmopathy. This clonotype has at least ten counts. Amplification targeted TCR beta CDR3 regions from RNA transcripts. HTBI primers drove first-round RT-PCR of the TCR CDR3. TCRdb reprocessed the multiplex PCR reads via MiXCR and lists one record per CDR3 protein. Of 250,000 to 400,000 distinct CDR3 sequences in the sample, about an eighth were seen once. Looked up from germline, CDR1 is SQVTM and CDR2 is ANQGSEA. There are 12 residues in the CDR3. V was cut by 4 bases and J by 4 bases, with 10 bases left in between.

The chain recombines TRBV29-1 with TRBJ1-2; unclear D gene. The TCR originated in a woman in her thirties or forties with Graves' ophthalmopathy. The sample comprised blood. CDR3 sequence reads: CSVGDGIYGYTF. The CDR3 bases are TGCAGCGTTGGAGACGGAATCTATGGCTACACCTTC.